Listed below are T cell receptor beta chains from one sample, sequenced in a study of spatial heterogeneity in lung cancer. TCRdb called the 5' RACE reads again in MiXCR, with one record for every CDR3 protein. The sample includes 95,000 to 130,000 distinct CDR3 sequences, more than 9% seen only once; the top ten take approximately 17%. The input for sequencing was PBMCs, taken at follow-up. The receptors come from a male donor with early-stage non-small cell lung cancer. Both conserved end residues are part of each CDR3. Fields, in order: J gene, V gene, clone size, D gene, CDR3 DNA, CDR3 protein. The D gene is left open where the match is weak. Not all rows give a size; the values are once, few, many and, for expanded clones, a class.

J gene: TRBJ1-6; V gene: TRBV5-1; clone size: many; D gene: -; CDR3 DNA: TGCGCCAGCAGCTTGGCAGGGTTGGGTTCACCCCTCCACTTT; CDR3 protein: CASSLAGLGSPLHF
J gene: TRBJ2-1; V gene: TRBV20-1; clone size: once; D gene: TRBD2; CDR3 DNA: TGCAGTGTTCAGACTAGCGGGGCATACAATGAGCAGTTCTTC; CDR3 protein: CSVQTSGAYNEQFF
J gene: TRBJ1-6; V gene: TRBV5-4; clone size: few; D gene: -; CDR3 DNA: TGTGCCAGCAGCTTAGGGCAGGGGCAAAATTCACCCCTCCACTTT; CDR3 protein: CASSLGQGQNSPLHF
J gene: TRBJ2-3; V gene: TRBV11-2; clone size: -; D gene: TRBD1; CDR3 DNA: TGTGCCAGCAGCCTTGAGGGGGCCCGGGTGAGAACAGATACGCAGTATTTT; CDR3 protein: CASSLEGARVRTDTQYF
J gene: TRBJ1-5; V gene: TRBV28; clone size: few; D gene: TRBD1; CDR3 DNA: TGTGCCAGCAGCAGAGGGGGCCCCAATCAGCCCCAGCATTTT; CDR3 protein: CASSRGGPNQPQHF
J gene: TRBJ2-3; V gene: TRBV7-2; clone size: few; D gene: -; CDR3 DNA: TGTGCCAGCAGCACTCGCACAGATACGCAGTATTTT; CDR3 protein: CASSTRTDTQYF
J gene: TRBJ2-3; V gene: TRBV7-2; clone size: few; D gene: -; CDR3 DNA: TGTGCCAGCAGCTTACGGCGGGGCCACACAGATACGCAGTATTTT; CDR3 protein: CASSLRRGHTDTQYF
J gene: TRBJ1-5; V gene: TRBV10-2; clone size: -; D gene: TRBD1; CDR3 DNA: TGCGCCAGCAGTGAACCGGCCGGGACAGGGGGCAATCAGCCCCAGCATTTT; CDR3 protein: CASSEPAGTGGNQPQHF
J gene: TRBJ1-5; V gene: TRBV12-3/TRBV12-4; clone size: -; D gene: -; CDR3 DNA: TGTGCCAGCAGTTTAAGATCCGGGTATCAGCAGCCCCAGCATTTT; CDR3 protein: CASSLRSGYQQPQHF
J gene: TRBJ2-7; V gene: TRBV28; clone size: few; D gene: -; CDR3 DNA: TGTGCCAGCGCCGGACCCTCCCGAACCTACGAGCAGTACTTC; CDR3 protein: CASAGPSRTYEQYF
J gene: TRBJ1-4; V gene: TRBV14; clone size: many; D gene: TRBD1; CDR3 DNA: TGTGCCAGCAGCCCTAAGACAGGGCGCACTAATGAAAAACTGTTTTTT; CDR3 protein: CASSPKTGRTNEKLFF
J gene: TRBJ2-5; V gene: TRBV29-1; clone size: many; D gene: TRBD1; CDR3 DNA: TGCAGCGTTTATGGTGGACAGGGGGCTCGAGAGACCCAGTACTTC; CDR3 protein: CSVYGGQGARETQYF
J gene: TRBJ1-4; V gene: TRBV7-9; clone size: few; D gene: TRBD1; CDR3 DNA: TGTGCCAGCAGCACGACGACAGGGACAAATGAAAAACTGTTTTTT; CDR3 protein: CASSTTTGTNEKLFF
J gene: TRBJ1-1; V gene: TRBV28; clone size: -; D gene: -; CDR3 DNA: TGTGCCAGCAGTTTGGGCGACACTGAAGCTTTCTTT; CDR3 protein: CASSLGDTEAFF
J gene: TRBJ2-5; V gene: TRBV12-3/TRBV12-4; clone size: -; D gene: TRBD2; CDR3 DNA: TGTGCCAGCAGCCGTAGCGGGGGGGAGCGAGAGACCCAGTACTTC; CDR3 protein: CASSRSGGERETQYF
J gene: TRBJ2-1; V gene: TRBV11-2; clone size: many; D gene: -; CDR3 DNA: TGTGCCAGCAGCTTCCGGGCCGACAATGAGCAGTTCTTC; CDR3 protein: CASSFRADNEQFF
J gene: TRBJ2-1; V gene: TRBV7-3; clone size: many; D gene: -; CDR3 DNA: TGTGCCAGCAGCTCCGACGGGCCGTTAGATGAGCAGTTCTTC; CDR3 protein: CASSSDGPLDEQFF
J gene: TRBJ2-7; V gene: TRBV5-1; clone size: -; D gene: TRBD1; CDR3 DNA: TGCGCCAGCAGCGAAAATACAGGGGGCGGAACCTACGAGCAGTACTTC; CDR3 protein: CASSENTGGGTYEQYF
J gene: TRBJ1-6; V gene: TRBV12-3/TRBV12-4; clone size: many; D gene: -; CDR3 DNA: TGTGCCAGCACCCTCACTGAAGATTCACCCCTCCACTTT; CDR3 protein: CASTLTEDSPLHF
J gene: TRBJ2-3; V gene: TRBV2; clone size: few; D gene: TRBD2; CDR3 DNA: TGTGCCAGCATGAGCCCTAGCGGGGGGGCTGCAGATACGCAGTATTTT; CDR3 protein: CASMSPSGGAADTQYF
J gene: TRBJ2-7; V gene: TRBV10-3; clone size: few; D gene: -; CDR3 DNA: TGTGCCATCAGTGACAGTACCTACGAGCAGTACTTC; CDR3 protein: CAISDSTYEQYF
J gene: TRBJ2-5; V gene: TRBV15; clone size: many; D gene: -; CDR3 DNA: TGTGCCACCAGCAGAGATGGGCCAGGGAAAGAGACCCAGTACTTC; CDR3 protein: CATSRDGPGKETQYF
J gene: TRBJ2-5; V gene: TRBV2; clone size: few; D gene: -; CDR3 DNA: TGTGCCAGCAAGAGGGGCCAAGAGACCCAGTACTTC; CDR3 protein: CASKRGQETQYF